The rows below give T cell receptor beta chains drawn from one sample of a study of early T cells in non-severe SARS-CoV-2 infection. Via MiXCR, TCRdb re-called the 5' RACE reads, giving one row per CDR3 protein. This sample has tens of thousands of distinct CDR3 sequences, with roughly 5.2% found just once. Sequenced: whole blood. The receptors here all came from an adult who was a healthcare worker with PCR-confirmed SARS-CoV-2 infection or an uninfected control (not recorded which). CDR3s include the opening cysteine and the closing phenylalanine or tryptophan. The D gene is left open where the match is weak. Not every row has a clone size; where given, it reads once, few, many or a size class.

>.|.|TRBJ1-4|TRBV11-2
TGTGCCAGCAGCTTAGGAGAAAAACTGTTTTTT
CASSLGEKLFF
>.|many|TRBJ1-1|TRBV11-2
TGTGCCAGCAGCCGGGGGACGGGGGGCGCTTGGACTGAAGCTTTCTTT
CASSRGTGGAWTEAFF
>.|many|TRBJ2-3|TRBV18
TGTGCCAGCTCACCTCGACGGGATAGCACAGATACGCAGTATTTT
CASSPRRDSTDTQYF
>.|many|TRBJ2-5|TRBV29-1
TGCAGCGTTGATGTCCCCAACCGGCAAGAGACCCAGTACTTC
CSVDVPNRQETQYF
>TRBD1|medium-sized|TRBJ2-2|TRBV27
TGTGCCAGCAGTTACAGGGGTACCGGGGAGCTGTTTTTT
CASSYRGTGELFF
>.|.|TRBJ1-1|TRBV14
TGTGCCAGCAGCCAAGCGGGACATTTGAACACTGAAGCTTTCTTT
CASSQAGHLNTEAFF
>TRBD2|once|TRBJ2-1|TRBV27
TGTGCCAGCAGTCCCCTAGCGGGAGGGCACAATGAGCAGTTCTTC
CASSPLAGGHNEQFF
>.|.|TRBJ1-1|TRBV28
TGTGCCAGCACCCCCGGCGGACGGGTGAACACTGAAGCTTTCTTT
CASTPGGRVNTEAFF
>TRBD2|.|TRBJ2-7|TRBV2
TGTGCCAGCAGTCCTCTAGCGGTCCTAAAATTC
CASSPLAVLKF
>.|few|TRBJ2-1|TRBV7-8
TGTGCCAGCAGCGCGGTTAGCTCCTACAATGAGCAGTTCTTC
CASSAVSSYNEQFF
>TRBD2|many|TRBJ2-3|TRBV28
TGTGCCAGCAGTTCGGCCGGGGGGGCAGATACGCAGTATTTT
CASSSAGGADTQYF
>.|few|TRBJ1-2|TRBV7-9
TGTGCCAGCAGCCCAAAATGGGACCGGAACTATGGCTACACCTTC
CASSPKWDRNYGYTF
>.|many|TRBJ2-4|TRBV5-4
TGTGCCAGCAGCTTAATACGGGCTACCCCCGGGGGATCTGCCAAAAACATTCAGTACTTC
CASSLIRATPGGSAKNIQYF
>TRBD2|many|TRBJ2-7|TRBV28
TGTGCCAGCAGTGACCCGGCGGGAGTCGACGAGCAGTACTTC
CASSDPAGVDEQYF
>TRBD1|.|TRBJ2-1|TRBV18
TGTGCCAGCTTAACCACAGGGGGAGCCTACAATGAGCAGTTCTTC
CASLTTGGAYNEQFF
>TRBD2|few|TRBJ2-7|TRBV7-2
TGTGCCAGCAGCCCTAGGACTAGCGGGGGGTACGAGCAGTACTTC
CASSPRTSGGYEQYF
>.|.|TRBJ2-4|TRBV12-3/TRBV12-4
TGTGCCAGCAGTCCACATTCCATTACAACCCAGTACTTC
CASSPHSITTQYF
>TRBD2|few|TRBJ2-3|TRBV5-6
TGTGCCAGCAGCTCGACGTATCCCAGCGGGAGAATTTCCCACGGCGATACGCAGTATTTT
CASSSTYPSGRISHGDTQYF
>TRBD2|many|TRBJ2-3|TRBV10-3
TGTGCCATCAGTTCCCGGACTAGCGGGAGCACAGATACGCAGTATTTT
CAISSRTSGSTDTQYF
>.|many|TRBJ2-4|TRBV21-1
TGTGCCAGCAGCGACGGACAGGGGGAGGCGGGTGGAAACATTCAGTACTTC
CASSDGQGEAGGNIQYF
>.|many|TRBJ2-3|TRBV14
TGTGCCAGCAGCCAACTACTAGCAGGAGATACGCAGTATTTT
CASSQLLAGDTQYF
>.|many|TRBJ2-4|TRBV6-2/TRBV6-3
TGTGCCAGCAGTTACTCAGCGGATAACAAAAACATTCAGTACTTC
CASSYSADNKNIQYF
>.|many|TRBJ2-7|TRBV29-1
TGCAGCGTTCGCGCTAATTCGGGGGAGCAGTACTTC
CSVRANSGEQYF
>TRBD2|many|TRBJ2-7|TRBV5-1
TGCGCCAGCCGGGGTGGCCAGCGGGACCCGCCCTGGCCTTACGAGCAGTACTTC
CASRGGQRDPPWPYEQYF
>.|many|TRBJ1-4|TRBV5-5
TGTCAAGCTGGGGGGAAACTGTTTTTT
CQAGGKLFF
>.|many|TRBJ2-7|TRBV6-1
TGTGCCAGCAGTGAAGCCCACCGTTGGACCGTTGAGCAGTACTTC
CASSEAHRWTVEQYF
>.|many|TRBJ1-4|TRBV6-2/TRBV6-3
TGTGCCAGCAGTTCGCCCTTAAATGAAAAACTGTTTTTT
CASSSPLNEKLFF
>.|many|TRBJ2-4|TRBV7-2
TGTGCCAGCAGCTTAACCAAAAACATTCAGTACTTC
CASSLTKNIQYF
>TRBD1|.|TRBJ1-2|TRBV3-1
TGTGCCAGCAGCCAAGCGGACAGGTTGGGCTATGGCTACACCTTC
CASSQADRLGYGYTF
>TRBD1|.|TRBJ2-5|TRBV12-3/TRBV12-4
TGTGCCAGCAGCCTAAACAGGGGCCAAGAGACCCAGTACTTC
CASSLNRGQETQYF
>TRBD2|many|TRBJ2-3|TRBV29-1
TGCAGCGTTGAAACCCCTTTTACCCTTAGCGGGAGAGGAGATACGCAGTATTTT
CSVETPFTLSGRGDTQYF
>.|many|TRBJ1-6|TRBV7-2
TGTGCCAGCAGCTTATCTCCGGGCTCGAATTCACCCCTCCACTTT
CASSLSPGSNSPLHF
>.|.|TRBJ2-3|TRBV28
TGTGCCAGCAGTGCACAGGGTAGCACAGATACGCAGTATTTT
CASSAQGSTDTQYF
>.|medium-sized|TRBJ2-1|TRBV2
TGTGCCAGCCTCAGGGCAAATGAGCAGTTCTTC
CASLRANEQFF
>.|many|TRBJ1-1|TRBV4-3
TGCGCCAGCAGCCCTCAAAACCCCCCAGCTTTCTTT
CASSPQNPPAFF
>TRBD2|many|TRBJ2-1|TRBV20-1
TGCAGTGCCGAGACTAGCGGGAGGTTATTTAATGAGCAGTTCTTC
CSAETSGRLFNEQFF
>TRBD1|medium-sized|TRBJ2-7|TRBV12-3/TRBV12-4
TGTGCCAGCAGTTTCGTAGGGACAGCTTACTACGAGCAGTACTTC
CASSFVGTAYYEQYF